This TCR beta chain stems from a study of blood T cell repertoires in COVID-19. Turning to the study itself: T cells, B-cell-depleted T cells, or PBMCs provided the cDNA or gDNA that served as material.

Repertoires were generated with immunoSEQ multiplex PCR, while TCRdb's copy carries only in-frame clones and drops some. The sample consists of 100,000 to 150,000 clones, about 86% of them appearing once. In terms of age and location, participants ranged from roughly 18 to 90 years and lived in under 30 US areas. CDR3 length equals 15 residues. CDR1 is SGHVS and CDR2 is FQNEAQ in the germline V gene. Trimming removed 5 bases from V and 4 bases from J; junction bases left unmatched: 9. The sequencing sample was made of PBMCs or T cells enriched from blood (not recorded which). The clonotype originates from a man in his forties with acute COVID-19. The genes are TRBV7-8 and TRBJ2-5, with 8 bases matching TRBD2. In nucleotides, the CDR3 is TGTGCCAGCAGCCCGCGTCGGGGGGGAGCAGAGACCCAGTACTTC. It encodes CASSPRRGGAETQYF.